The rows below give T cell receptor beta chains drawn from one sample of a study of blood T cell repertoires in COVID-19. TCRdb keeps only in-frame clones here, not all; method: immunoSEQ multiplex PCR. The sample gives approximately 310,000 clones, about 87% of which show up once; 7.8% is in the top ten. Sequencing was done on a sample of peripheral blood. Receptors originate from a woman in her forties or fifties who had recovered from COVID-19. Each CDR3 is given with its conserved first and last residue. Only some rows state a clone size, as once, few, many or a class for expanded clones.

abundance: .; j_gene: TRBJ1-1; v_gene: TRBV29-1; CDR3aa: CSVKLQGLTEAFF
abundance: .; j_gene: TRBJ1-1; v_gene: TRBV28; CDR3aa: CASSLLSRVSHGTEAFF
abundance: .; j_gene: TRBJ2-1; v_gene: TRBV28; CDR3aa: CASTAGLGVAQFF
abundance: .; j_gene: TRBJ2-7; v_gene: TRBV5-4; CDR3aa: CASSSGETYEQYF
abundance: once; j_gene: TRBJ2-4; v_gene: TRBV29-1; CDR3aa: CSGGGLDGGDIQYF
abundance: .; j_gene: TRBJ1-5; v_gene: TRBV5-5; CDR3aa: CASSPTGQRGYQPQHF
abundance: .; j_gene: TRBJ1-4; v_gene: TRBV28; CDR3aa: CASSLMTGSNEKLFF
abundance: .; j_gene: TRBJ2-2; v_gene: TRBV6-4; CDR3aa: CASGRGDTGELFF
abundance: .; j_gene: TRBJ2-2; v_gene: TRBV7-2; CDR3aa: CASSLRVGDTGELFF
abundance: .; j_gene: TRBJ1-2; v_gene: TRBV7-2; CDR3aa: CASAQGRYGYTF
abundance: .; j_gene: TRBJ2-7; v_gene: TRBV7-8; CDR3aa: CASSLRLGDISYEQYF
abundance: .; j_gene: TRBJ1-2; v_gene: TRBV30; CDR3aa: CAWSVRGNGGYTF
abundance: .; j_gene: TRBJ2-6; v_gene: TRBV29-1; CDR3aa: CSVANGSRDSGANVLTF
abundance: .; j_gene: TRBJ1-2; v_gene: TRBV20-1; CDR3aa: CSAGGQPSYTF
abundance: .; j_gene: TRBJ2-7; v_gene: TRBV30; CDR3aa: CAWSWTGGSRHF
abundance: .; j_gene: TRBJ1-3; v_gene: TRBV7-2; CDR3aa: CASSLLGSTTGNTIYF
abundance: .; j_gene: TRBJ2-7; v_gene: TRBV5-1; CDR3aa: CASSPLAGNDYEQYF
abundance: .; j_gene: TRBJ1-1; v_gene: TRBV30; CDR3aa: CAWSQDRGTEAFF
abundance: few; j_gene: TRBJ2-2; v_gene: TRBV28; CDR3aa: CASSSVNTGELFF
abundance: .; j_gene: TRBJ2-1; v_gene: TRBV19; CDR3aa: CASTDLAGYNEQFF
abundance: .; j_gene: TRBJ2-7; v_gene: TRBV6-1; CDR3aa: CASSDPQPMRDEQYF
abundance: .; j_gene: TRBJ1-2; v_gene: TRBV7-9; CDR3aa: CASSLAGQGKGYTF
abundance: .; j_gene: TRBJ1-4; v_gene: TRBV6-5; CDR3aa: CASRQNEKLFF
abundance: .; j_gene: TRBJ2-5; v_gene: TRBV21-1; CDR3aa: CASTGDRGTMQETQYF
abundance: .; j_gene: TRBJ2-6; v_gene: TRBV19; CDR3aa: CASSLQGAGSGANVLTF
abundance: .; j_gene: TRBJ2-4; v_gene: TRBV5-6; CDR3aa: CASSLMLLAGALNIQYF
abundance: .; j_gene: TRBJ2-2; v_gene: TRBV29-1; CDR3aa: CSVLSSNTGELFF
abundance: .; j_gene: TRBJ2-2; v_gene: TRBV7-9; CDR3aa: CASSTGTSGSLAGELFF
abundance: .; j_gene: TRBJ2-5; v_gene: TRBV6-6; CDR3aa: CASSSDGAQYF
abundance: few; j_gene: TRBJ2-7; v_gene: TRBV5-1; CDR3aa: CASSLDALTYEQYF
abundance: .; j_gene: TRBJ1-1; v_gene: TRBV29-1; CDR3aa: CSVERGRSTEAFF
abundance: .; j_gene: TRBJ2-1; v_gene: TRBV6-2/TRBV6-3; CDR3aa: CASSYSSSGRDYNEQFF
abundance: .; j_gene: TRBJ2-1; v_gene: TRBV19; CDR3aa: CASSREGPGLAAYNEQFF
abundance: once; j_gene: TRBJ1-1; v_gene: TRBV4-3; CDR3aa: CASSQDQGYMNTEAFF
abundance: .; j_gene: TRBJ2-3; v_gene: TRBV7-2; CDR3aa: CASSSLGVRDTQYF
abundance: .; j_gene: TRBJ2-1; v_gene: TRBV18; CDR3aa: CASSQSAGAGYNEQFF
abundance: few; j_gene: TRBJ2-7; v_gene: TRBV18; CDR3aa: CASSGQGFDEQYF
abundance: .; j_gene: TRBJ2-7; v_gene: TRBV7-9; CDR3aa: CASSSRTVRYEQYF
abundance: .; j_gene: TRBJ2-2; v_gene: TRBV5-1; CDR3aa: CASSALTGGTGELFF
abundance: .; j_gene: TRBJ1-4; v_gene: TRBV7-2; CDR3aa: CASSLQSATNEKLFF
abundance: .; j_gene: TRBJ2-7; v_gene: TRBV5-4; CDR3aa: CASSLLGGVTYEQYF
abundance: few; j_gene: TRBJ1-1; v_gene: TRBV11-2; CDR3aa: CASSLERYTEAFF
abundance: few; j_gene: TRBJ2-2; v_gene: TRBV2; CDR3aa: CASSGRAQGTGELFF
abundance: .; j_gene: TRBJ2-3; v_gene: TRBV10-3; CDR3aa: CAISKLAISTDTQYF
abundance: few; j_gene: TRBJ2-2; v_gene: TRBV11-2; CDR3aa: CASSPRISANTGELFF
abundance: .; j_gene: TRBJ2-7; v_gene: TRBV12-3/TRBV12-4; CDR3aa: CASSLGTGSEQYF
abundance: .; j_gene: TRBJ2-1; v_gene: TRBV9; CDR3aa: CASSERGDRRRDEQFF
abundance: .; j_gene: TRBJ2-3; v_gene: TRBV7-2; CDR3aa: CASSQVSTDTQYF
abundance: once; j_gene: TRBJ1-2; v_gene: TRBV10-1; CDR3aa: CASICRQQGGYTF
abundance: .; j_gene: TRBJ2-2; v_gene: TRBV5-5; CDR3aa: CATQRTVGSGELFF
abundance: .; j_gene: TRBJ1-6; v_gene: TRBV24-1; CDR3aa: CATSDGTGGYNSPLHF
abundance: .; j_gene: TRBJ2-1; v_gene: TRBV5-1; CDR3aa: CASSWGEGSEQFF
abundance: few; j_gene: TRBJ2-1; v_gene: TRBV28; CDR3aa: CASSLAQVPANEQFF
abundance: once; j_gene: TRBJ2-7; v_gene: TRBV6-1; CDR3aa: CASSEAHSYEQYF